This T cell receptor (beta chain) appears in the sequencing data of a study of cytomegalovirus exposure and HLA in healthy donors. The study's findings and limits: One variant, a missense change in DCLRE1C, was linked in a later analysis to TCR beta V- and J-gene trimming.

Worth noting for this clone: The target antigen is unknown.

Vbeta (60) and Jbeta (13) primers were used in the PCR. TCRdb keeps only in-frame clones here, not all; method: immunoSEQ multiplex PCR. Of some 150,000 clones in the sample, 63% are singletons; the top ten hold approximately 6.5%. Sequenced material: PBMCs. The source is a woman aged 55-70 years in good health and CMV-seropositive.

The CDR3 here is CASSFGGSHNSYEQYF. In DNA form, the CDR3 reads TGCGCCAGCAGCTTTGGCGGGTCCCACAACTCCTACGAGCAGTACTTC. This chain uses TRBV5-1 with TRBJ2-7, with D possibly matching TRBD2 (5 bases). The germline V gene has CDR1 SGHRS and CDR2 YFSETQ. This CDR3 has 16 residues. The V gene lost 2 bases and the J gene lost 0 bases, with 15 bases spanning the gap.